This TCR beta chain was sequenced for a study of identical twins. Overall study findings and caveats: The same donors were not followed; conclusions instead depended on cross-sectional statistical analysis. Abundant cord blood beta clonotypes carried fewer insertions; memory repertoires showed none.

The sample holds a few counts of this clonotype. Its target is not known. TCRdb re-called the 5' RACE reads through MiXCR, storing one row per CDR3 protein. Of roughly 470,000 distinct CDR3 sequences listed, approximately 14% were seen once; the top ten hold around 0.98%. There are 15 residues in the CDR3. The germline gives CDR1 SGHTA, CDR2 FQGNSA. Trimming cost V 7 bases and J 0 bases; bases outside gene matches: 7. The data also belong to a second study, concerning yellow fever vaccine responses in identical twins.

This chain connects TRBV7-2 to TRBJ2-7, with 9 bases fitting TRBD2. The origin of this receptor is a woman aged 18-29 years in good health. The sequencing sample was made of CD4+ T cells sorted from blood. CDR3 nucleotide sequence: TGTGCCAGCACCATAAGCGGGGGGATCTCCTACGAGCAGTACTTC. Its translation is CASTISGGISYEQYF.